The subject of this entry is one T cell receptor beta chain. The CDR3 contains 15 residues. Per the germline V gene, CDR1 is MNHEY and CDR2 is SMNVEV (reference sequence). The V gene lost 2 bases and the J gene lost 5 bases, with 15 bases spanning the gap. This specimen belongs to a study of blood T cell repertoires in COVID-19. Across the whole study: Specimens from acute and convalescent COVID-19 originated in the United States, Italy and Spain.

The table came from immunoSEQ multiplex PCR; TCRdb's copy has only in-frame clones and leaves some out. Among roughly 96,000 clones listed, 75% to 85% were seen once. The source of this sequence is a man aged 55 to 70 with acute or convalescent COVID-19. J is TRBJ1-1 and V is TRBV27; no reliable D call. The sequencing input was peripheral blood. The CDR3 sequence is CASSLTPNGRTEAFF. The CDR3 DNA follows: TGTGCCAGCAGTTTAACTCCGAATGGGAGGACTGAAGCTTTCTTT.